This T cell receptor (beta chain) was recovered during a study of T cell repertoires in cytomegalovirus infection. Study-level information: CMV epitopes in the study were HLA-C-restricted (recently identified) and HLA-B-restricted (well studied). The study, taken as a whole, reports: Carriage of CMV together with the relevant HLA was identifiable through cumulative public TCR beta family frequency. CMV-specific HLA-C-restricted TCR beta clonotypes dominated the ex vivo response.

Concerning this clonotype: The antigen is unknown.

TCRdb used MiXCR to reprocess the reads, holding one entry per CDR3 protein. This table holds around 77,000 distinct CDR3 sequences, 20% found once. Germline-derived CDR1 and CDR2 are LNHNV and YYDKDF (reference sequence). The CDR3 has 15 residues. The V gene lost 1 base and the J gene lost 3 bases, with 12 bases spanning the gap. The input for sequencing was CD8+ T cells from cultured PBMCs, taken from culture after CMV antigen stimulation. This sequence was found in a human donor in good health (CMV status not recorded). Some clones in this sample may be carry-over from other donors' samples. The rearrangement uses TRBV15 and TRBJ1-2; D is ambiguous. CDR3 in DNA: TGTGCCACCAGCAGAGCGGGGATCTCGGACTATGGCTACACCTTC. This gives the protein CATSRAGISDYGYTF.